The entry below gives a single T cell receptor beta chain sequence along with its context. Its target is not known. Pooled in the analysis were second doses at about 4 or about 12 weeks. Only in-frame clones appear in the TCRdb table, and some are missing; sequencing was by immunoSEQ multiplex PCR. Among fewer than 150,000 clones listed, around 93% were seen once. The CDR3 length is 15 residues. Germline CDR1 MGHDK, CDR2 SYGVNS. The trim removed 4 bases at V and 5 bases at J, leaving 5 bases unmatched. The source of the sample is a study of T cell responses to AZD1222 COVID-19 vaccine. Overall study results and limits: Most donors were white British, females outnumbered males, and clonal diversity was possibly underestimated. Baseline seropositives among AZD1222 recipients totaled only five or six. Spike-specific TCR breadth and depth were elevated following two AZD1222 doses.

Sequencing used peripheral blood, obtained 28 days after the second AZD1222 dose. The V gene is TRBV25-1, the J gene TRBJ2-2, with TRBD1 identical over 9 bases. The clonotype comes from an adult who received the AZD1222 COVID-19 vaccine. Written as DNA, the CDR3 is TGTGCCAGCAGTGTCGGGACAGGGTATACCGGGGAGCTGTTTTTT. This translates into CASSVGTGYTGELFF.